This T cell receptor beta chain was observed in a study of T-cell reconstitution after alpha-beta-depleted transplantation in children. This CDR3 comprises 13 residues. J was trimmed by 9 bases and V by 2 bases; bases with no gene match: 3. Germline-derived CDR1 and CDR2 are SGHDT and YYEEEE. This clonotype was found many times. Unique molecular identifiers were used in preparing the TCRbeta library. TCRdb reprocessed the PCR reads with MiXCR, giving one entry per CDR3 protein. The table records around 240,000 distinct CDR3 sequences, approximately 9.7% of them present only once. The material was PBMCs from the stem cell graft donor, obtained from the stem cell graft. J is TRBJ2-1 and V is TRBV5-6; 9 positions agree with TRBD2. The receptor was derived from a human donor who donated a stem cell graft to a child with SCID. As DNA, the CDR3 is TGTGCCAGCAGCTTAGCTAGCGGGGTTGAGCAGTTCTTC. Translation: CASSLASGVEQFF.